These 20 T cell receptor beta chains were sequenced from one sample in a study of CD8 T cell repertoires and HIV-1 epitope variants. TCRdb keeps only in-frame clones here, not all; method: immunoSEQ multiplex PCR. Of over 90,000 clones in the sample, roughly 77% are singletons; the top ten hold around 24%. Input material: uncultured baseline CD8+ T cells from peripheral blood mononuclear cells (PBMCs). Receptor source: a male donor with HIV.

Concerning this clone: This same CDR3 is encoded by further DNA sequences in the sample. The chain carries TRBV30 and TRBJ2-7, with TRBD1 matching 11 bases. The germline V gene encodes CDR1 GTSNPN and CDR2 SVGIG (reference sequence). This CDR3 has 14 residues. The trim removed 1 base at V and 4 bases at J, leaving 3 bases unmatched. The CDR3 DNA is TGTGCCTGGAGTGGGACAGGGGGCGGTTACGAGCAGTACTTC. This sequence encodes CAWSGTGGGYEQYF.

Remarks on this clone: One junction end does not reproduce the germline sequence, and a read error may be involved. The chain joins TRBV29-1 to TRBJ2-7; D might be TRBD2 (6 bases). This CDR3 has 13 residues. CDR1 is SQVTM and CDR2 is ANQGSEA in the germline V gene. The CDR3: CSGRAPDSSEQYF. DNA of the CDR3: TGCAGCGGGAGGGCTCCTGATTCCTCCGAGCAGTACTTC.

This clone has just a few counts. This rearrangement joins TRBV2 to TRBJ1-4; a weak D match, TRBD1 (6 bases). Germline V gives CDR1 SNHLY, CDR2 FYNNEI. This CDR3 contains 13 residues. The germline V and J ends were trimmed by 10 bases and 8 bases, with 17 bases remaining between them. The CDR3 DNA reads as TGTGCCATTCAGGGGCCGGGGAGAGAAAAACTGTTTTTT. It translates to CAIQGPGREKLFF.

This clone turned up a few times. As DNA, the CDR3 is TGTGCCAGCAGCTTAGCCGGGACAGGGCTCTCCCCCCTCCACTTT. Its protein is CASSLAGTGLSPLHF. The chain links TRBV13 to TRBJ1-6; 9 bases map to TRBD1. J gave up 13 bases and V 1 base, and 8 bases lay outside the gene matches. Germline V CDR1 and CDR2: PRHDT, FYEKMQ (reference sequence). The CDR3 is 15 residues long.

This clone has a single count. The V gene is TRBV27, the J gene TRBJ2-1, with D unresolved. The CDR3 is 13 residues long. CDR1 is MNHEY and CDR2 is SMNVEV in the germline V gene (reference sequence). V was shortened by 8 bases and J by 0 bases, with 8 bases between the two germline ends. CDR3 loop: CASQDFSYNEQFF. The DNA of the CDR3 is TGTGCCAGCCAGGATTTCTCCTACAATGAGCAGTTCTTC.

V gene TRBV7-2 combines with J gene TRBJ2-3, with D perhaps matching TRBD1 or TRBD2 (5 bases each). V lost 0 bases, J lost 2 bases, and 6 bases lay in between. Germline V gives CDR1 SGHTA, CDR2 FQGNSA. This CDR3 spans 14 amino acids. CDR3 sequence: CASSLAGTTDTQYF. CDR3 sequence (DNA): TGTGCCAGCAGCTTAGCGGGGACCACAGATACGCAGTATTTT.

This rearrangement joins TRBV7-2 to TRBJ1-2; the D gene is possibly TRBD1 (6 bases). V shed 1 base and J shed 8 bases, with 11 bases lying between them. This CDR3 spans 13 amino acids. Germline values: CDR1 SGHTA, CDR2 FQGNSA. CDR3 protein: CASSLGGGGGYTF. The CDR3 DNA is TGTGCCAGCAGCTTAGGAGGCGGGGGCGGCTACACCTTC.

The V call is TRBV7-3, the J call TRBJ2-7, with no clear D. Per the germline V gene, CDR1 is SGHTA and CDR2 is FQGTGA. The CDR3 runs 13 residues. Trimming took off 3 bases at V and 0 bases at J, with 6 bases between the two ends. The CDR3 sequence: CASSLGNSYEQYF. In DNA, the CDR3 is TGTGCCAGCAGCTTGGGTAACTCCTACGAGCAGTACTTC.

V gene TRBV29-1 combines with J gene TRBJ2-6; no clear D gene. CDR3 length equals 13 residues. Trimming pared 7 bases from V and 1 base from J, leaving 8 bases between. CDR1 is SQVTM and CDR2 is ANQGSEA in the germline V gene. CDR3 DNA: TGCAGCGGACGGGTATCTGGGGCCAACGTCCTGACTTTC. Amino acid sequence: CSGRVSGANVLTF.

The chain recombines TRBV10-3 with TRBJ1-2; 7 nucleotides align to TRBD1. Germline-derived CDR1 and CDR2 are ENHRY and SYGVKD. The CDR3 has 14 residues. The ends lost 6 bases at V and 6 bases at J; junction bases unmatched: 10. The CDR3 DNA follows: TGTGCCATCAGGACCTCCGAGGGGGCCCATGGCTACACCTTC. Translating gives CAIRTSEGAHGYTF.

The chain combines TRBV7-9 with TRBJ2-1; the D call may be TRBD1 or TRBD2 (5 bases each). Per the germline V gene, CDR1 is SEHNR and CDR2 is FQNEAQ (reference sequence). V was pared by 5 bases and J by 6 bases, with 17 bases between. This CDR3 has 15 residues. CDR3 bases: TGTGCCAGCAGCCTAGTCGGAGAGGGGACCAATGAGCAGTTCTTC. Protein sequence: CASSLVGEGTNEQFF.

This clone was counted a few times. The chain uses TRBV5-1 and TRBJ2-1; D is unclear. Trimming stripped 0 bases from V and 1 base from J, with 5 bases between. This CDR3 has 14 residues. CDR1 and CDR2 from the germline V gene are SGHRS and YFSETQ. CDR3 loop: CASSLDGSYNEQFF. The CDR3 DNA follows: TGCGCCAGCAGCTTGGACGGTTCCTACAATGAGCAGTTCTTC.

CDR3: CASSLGRQQETQYF. As DNA, the CDR3 is TGCGCCAGCAGCTTGGGGAGACAGCAAGAGACCCAGTACTTC. This sequence joins TRBV5-1 and TRBJ2-5, with D possibly TRBD1 on 5 matching bases. The CDR3 covers 14 residues. V lost 0 bases to trimming and J lost 2 bases, with 8 bases between them. Per the germline V gene, CDR1 is SGHRS and CDR2 is YFSETQ.

The chain has TRBV9 and TRBJ1-5, with D uncertain. The V end lost 3 bases, the J end lost 5 bases, and 9 bases lay between the germline ends. The CDR3 length is 13 residues. The V gene's germline CDR1 is SGDLS and CDR2 YYNGEE. The CDR3 here is CASSELEDQPQHF. For the CDR3, the DNA is TGTGCCAGCAGCGAGCTTGAAGATCAGCCCCAGCATTTT.

V gene TRBV29-1 combines with J gene TRBJ1-1; no firm D call. Germline CDR1 reads SQVTM; CDR2 reads ANQGSEA. The CDR3 is 12 amino acids. In DNA, the CDR3 is TGCAGTGCCTCTGAAGGGTCAACTGAAGCTTTCTTT. Translated: CSASEGSTEAFF.

This clone was recorded once. The chain carries TRBV11-2 and TRBJ1-4; D gene uncertain. The ends were cut back, 2 bases at V and 4 bases at J, with 11 bases in the middle. Germline V CDR1 and CDR2: SGHAT, FQNNGV. The CDR3 is made up of 15 amino acids. The CDR3 spells CASSLYGDINEKLFF. The CDR3 region has the DNA TGTGCCAGCAGCTTATATGGAGATATTAATGAAAAACTGTTTTTT.

The chain is built from TRBV6-5 and TRBJ1-2; 8 bases match TRBD1. CDR1 and CDR2 (germline): MNHEY, SVGAGI. Germline trimming cut 6 bases from V and 7 bases from J; bases unmatched to any gene: 13. The CDR3 is 15 amino acids. The CDR3 DNA is TGTGCCAGCAGCCTGGACAGGGAGGTGCTTGGTGGCTACACCTTC. Translating gives CASSLDREVLGGYTF.

The V call is TRBV19, the J call TRBJ1-5; 8 nucleotides align to TRBD1. This CDR3 comprises 12 residues. Germline V CDR1 and CDR2: LNHDA, SQIVND (reference sequence). The junction had 8 bases not matched to a gene; V was cut back by 6 bases and J by 13 bases. The CDR3 here is CASRNRGARQHF. The CDR3 nucleotides read TGTGCCAGTAGGAACAGGGGGGCCCGGCAGCATTTT.

J is TRBJ2-5 and V is TRBV9; 9 nucleotides line up with TRBD2. V was pared by 3 bases and J by 2 bases, with 2 bases of the junction left unmatched. Germline lookup yields CDR1 SGDLS and CDR2 YYNGEE. The CDR3 runs 14 residues. CDR3: CASSDSGGQETQYF. CDR3 nucleotides: TGTGCCAGCAGCGATAGCGGGGGACAAGAGACCCAGTACTTC.

This clone appeared once. This chain links TRBV19 with TRBJ1-2, with D hard to call. Between the trimmed V and J ends, which lost 3 bases and 2 bases, there was a span of 7 bases. Germline CDR1 and CDR2: LNHDA and SQIVND (reference sequence). CDR3 length: 13 residues. The CDR3 reads CASSITENYGYTF. Here the CDR3 DNA reads TGTGCCAGTAGTATTACCGAAAACTATGGCTACACCTTC.